The 32 T cell receptor beta chains in this list originate from one sample, sequenced in a study of blood T cell repertoires in COVID-19 (dated by TCRdb to between 2020 and 2021). Libraries were built with the immunoSEQ multiplex PCR assay. TCRdb holds this immuneACCESS table with in-frame rearrangements only. Some clones are missing; in checked studies, unresolved V genes explain under half, and the rest has no known cause. The table for this sample lists just over 75,000 clones; around 80% of them were counted only once. The ten largest clones add up to about 5.6% of the sample. Sequenced input: peripheral blood. These receptors were taken from a man aged 55 to 70 with active or convalescent COVID-19.

The chain recombines TRBV5-8 with TRBJ2-1, with TRBD1 matching over 10 bases. V lost 4 bases to trimming and J lost 3 bases; unmatched junction nucleotides: 4. Germline V gene sequence: CDR1 SGHTS, CDR2 YDEGEE. The CDR3 has 15 residues. The CDR3 spells CASSTGTGVYNEQFF. The CDR3 DNA reads TGTGCCAGCAGCACCGGGACAGGGGTCTACAATGAGCAGTTCTTC.

This clone was observed a single time. The rearrangement links TRBV7-2 to TRBJ2-3, with a tentative D call TRBD1 (6 bases). Germline CDR1 and CDR2: SGHTA and FQGNSA. Between the trimmed V and J ends, which lost 3 bases and 5 bases, there was a span of 9 bases. The CDR3 has 13 residues. This CDR3 reads CASSFAGEDTQYF. The DNA for the CDR3 is TGTGCCAGCAGCTTTGCAGGGGAAGATACGCAGTATTTT.

The chain recombines TRBV5-4 with TRBJ2-4; perhaps TRBD1 as D (6 bases). The V gene's germline CDR1 is SGHNT and CDR2 YYREEE (reference sequence). This CDR3 comprises 14 residues. V shed 2 bases and J shed 1 base, with 7 bases lying between them. This chain's CDR3 is CASSFRGAKNIQYF. DNA for the CDR3: TGTGCCAGCAGCTTTAGGGGGGCCAAAAACATTCAGTACTTC.

This rearrangement joins TRBV10-3 to TRBJ2-1; 11 nucleotides line up with TRBD2. The V gene end was trimmed by 0 bases and the J gene end by 0 bases; junction bases not matched to a gene: 13. This CDR3 spans 21 amino acids. CDR1 is ENHRY, CDR2 SYGVKD, per germline. The CDR3 coding sequence is TGTGCCATCAGTGAGTCGATGGCTAGCGGGGGGCCCCCGAGCTCCTACAATGAGCAGTTCTTC. Protein: CAISESMASGGPPSSYNEQFF.

The V and J genes are TRBV9 and TRBJ2-5, with TRBD2 matching 9 bases. The CDR3 spans 18 residues. The V and J ends lost 0 bases and 0 bases, in that order; junction bases with no gene match: 9. CDR1 is SGDLS, CDR2 YYNGEE, per germline. CDR3 bases: TGTGCCAGCAGCGTAGGGAGAGCGGGGGGAAGGTACCAAGAGACCCAGTACTTC. Its protein is CASSVGRAGGRYQETQYF.

The DNA for the CDR3 is TGTGCCAGCAGCCAAGATGCAGGGAGGACTGAAGCTTTCTTT. It codes for CASSQDAGRTEAFF. V is TRBV3-1 (or the pseudogene TRBV3-2) and J is TRBJ1-1, with D possibly TRBD1 on 5 matching bases. CDR1 LGHDT and CDR2 YNNKEL come from the germline V gene (reference sequence). V lost 0 bases and J 5 bases, leaving 10 bases between the germline ends. This CDR3 spans 14 amino acids.

This rearrangement joins TRBV4-1 to TRBJ2-1, with 9 positions matching TRBD1. CDR3 length: 17 residues. Germline V gene lookup returns CDR1 MGHRA and CDR2 YSYEKL. The junction had 10 bases not matched to a gene; V was cut back by 5 bases and J by 2 bases. The CDR3 DNA sequence: TGCGCCAGCAGCGTATCCCGGACAGGGGTCCCCTACAATGAGCAGTTCTTC. Translating gives CASSVSRTGVPYNEQFF.

The CDR3 DNA reads as TGTGCCAGCAGCAAAGGGGGCGTCAGGGAGGTGGAAGAGACCCAGTACTTC. It codes for CASSKGGVREVEETQYF. This rearrangement joins TRBV21-1 to TRBJ2-5; the D call in the table, TRBD2, was not verified against the DNA. TRBV21-1 is marked as a pseudogene. This CDR3 has 17 amino acids.

The CDR3 sequence: CASSWGEDTQYF. Here the CDR3 DNA reads TGTGCCAGCTCCTGGGGGGAAGATACGCAGTATTTT. The gene calls are TRBV18 and TRBJ2-3; a weak D match, TRBD2 (6 bases). Germline V lookup: CDR1 KGHSH, CDR2 LQKENI. The CDR3 contains 12 residues. Trimming removed 6 bases at V and 5 bases at J, with 9 bases between.

The V call is TRBV7-2, the J call TRBJ1-3, with D uncertain. The V and J ends lost 0 bases and 8 bases respectively, with 11 bases between them. The germline V gene has CDR1 SGHTA and CDR2 FQGNSA. The CDR3 length is 14 residues. DNA for the CDR3: TGTGCCAGCAGCTTAGCGCTCGCCGCAGACACCATATATTTT. Encoded protein: CASSLALAADTIYF.

This clone was detected only a few times. This sequence joins TRBV5-6 and TRBJ1-1; maybe TRBD1 (6 bases). Germline lookup yields CDR1 SGHDT and CDR2 YYEEEE. With 4 bases removed from V and 0 bases from J, the gap between germline ends came to 16 bases. The CDR3 has 16 amino acids. CDR3 region: CASSRSTGRMNTEAFF. CDR3 sequence (DNA): TGTGCCAGCAGCCGTTCGACAGGTCGAATGAACACTGAAGCTTTCTTT.

The chain recombines TRBV5-6 with TRBJ1-6; a weak D match, TRBD1 (5 bases). CDR1 is SGHDT, CDR2 YYEEEE, per germline. The CDR3 is 16 amino acids. V gave up 1 base and J gave up 6 bases, with 14 bases separating them. In DNA, the CDR3 is TGTGCCAGCAGCTTGAGCCAGGGCCGAATTAATTCACCCCTCCACTTT. It is translated as CASSLSQGRINSPLHF.

The chain links TRBV19 to TRBJ2-7, with TRBD2 as a possible D gene (6 bases). Germline-derived CDR1 and CDR2 are LNHDA and SQIVND (reference sequence). V shed 7 bases and J shed 6 bases, with 16 bases lying between them. This CDR3 has 13 residues. The CDR3 nucleotides are TGTGCCAGTAAAACTAGCCTCTCGGGCGAGCAGTACTTC. It translates to CASKTSLSGEQYF. The whole variable domain, remainder taken from reference TRBV19 and TRBJ2-7, is DGGITQSPKYLFRKEGQNVTLSCEQNLNHDAMYWYRQDPGQGLRLIYYSQIVNDFQKGDIAEGYSVSREKKESFPLTVTSAQKNPTAFYLCASKTSLSGEQYFGPGTRLTVT.

With regard to this clone: Other DNA sequences in this specimen translate into the identical CDR3. This chain connects TRBV11-2 to TRBJ2-1, with 13 bases that match TRBD2. Germline V gene lookup returns CDR1 SGHAT and CDR2 FQNNGV. The CDR3 spans 17 residues. V trimming: 1 base; J trimming: 4 bases; junction bases outside the gene matches: 4. For the CDR3, the DNA is TGTGCCAGCAGCTTAGGACTAGCGGGGGGATCGTACAATGAGCAGTTCTTC. Its translation is CASSLGLAGGSYNEQFF. Full variable domain (missing parts from reference TRBV11-2 and TRBJ2-1): EAGVAQSPRYKIIEKRQSVAFWCNPISGHATLYWYQQILGQGPKLLIQFQNNGVVDDSQLPKDRFSAERLKGVDSTLKIQPAKLEDSAVYLCASSLGLAGGSYNEQFFGPGTRLTVL.

The chain is built from TRBV7-8 and TRBJ2-7; TRBD2 matches at 8 bases. CDR1 is SGHVS and CDR2 is FQNEAQ in the germline V gene. With V trimmed by 4 bases and J by 0 bases, 14 bases remained unmatched. The CDR3 is 18 residues long. In DNA form, the CDR3 reads TGTGCCAGCAGCTCCCAGACACCGGGACTAGTGAACTCCTACGAGCAGTACTTC. It specifies CASSSQTPGLVNSYEQYF.

The CDR3 is CASSQVSAGGYTF. CDR3 coding DNA: TGTGCCAGCAGCCAAGTTTCAGCGGGCGGCTACACCTTC. This chain uses TRBV14 with TRBJ1-2; D gene ambiguous. Germline CDR1 SGHDN, CDR2 FVKESK. Trimming cost V 1 base and J 8 bases, with 11 bases left between them. The CDR3 totals 13 residues.

The J gene is TRBJ1-5, the V gene TRBV6-5; 9 bases are shared with TRBD1. V was clipped by 6 bases and J by 5 bases; unmatched bases: 8. Germline assignment: CDR1 MNHEY and CDR2 SVGAGI. The CDR3 runs to 15 residues. The CDR3 sequence: CASSHRDREDQPQHF. The CDR3 coding sequence is TGTGCCAGCAGCCACCGGGACAGGGAGGATCAGCCCCAGCATTTT.

V is TRBV4-1 and J is TRBJ1-2; 8 positions agree with TRBD1. The CDR3 loop spans 16 amino acids. The V gene's germline CDR1 is MGHRA and CDR2 YSYEKL. After removal of 3 bases from V and 4 bases from J, the junction contained 10 bases not matched to a gene. CDR3 nucleotide sequence: TGCGCCAGCAGCCAGGGAAGACAGGGGAGTTCCTATGGCTACACCTTC. Amino acids: CASSQGRQGSSYGYTF.

This sequence joins TRBV7-2 and TRBJ2-3; TRBD2 matches at 10 bases. Germline-derived CDR1 and CDR2 are SGHTA and FQGNSA. The CDR3 has 16 residues. J was trimmed by 3 bases and V by 2 bases; bases with no gene match: 5. DNA of the CDR3: TGTGCCAGCAGCTTAAGCGGGGGGGCCCGGACAGATACGCAGTATTTT. Its protein product is CASSLSGGARTDTQYF.

This clone was found once. This sequence joins TRBV2 and TRBJ1-1; D possibly corresponds to TRBD1 (5 bases). CDR3 length: 14 amino acids. V lost 7 bases, J lost 1 base, and 13 bases lay in between. Germline V lookup: CDR1 SNHLY, CDR2 FYNNEI. The CDR3 coding sequence is TGTGCCAGCACAGACCAGGGTTCGAACACTGAAGCTTTCTTT. This codes for CASTDQGSNTEAFF.

The DNA for the CDR3 is TGTGCCAGCAGGAGCGACGGGGGAAGGGATGAAAAACTGTTTTTT. Its protein product is CASRSDGGRDEKLFF. The chain links TRBV6-5 to TRBJ1-4; TRBD1 is a possible D gene (5 bases). CDR3 length: 15 residues. Per germline, CDR1 MNHEY and CDR2 SVGAGI. Trimming took off 6 bases at V and 6 bases at J, with 17 bases between the two ends.

The chain is built from TRBV11-1 and TRBJ1-2; D possibly corresponds to TRBD1 (5 bases). V shed 5 bases and J shed 2 bases, with 15 bases lying between them. The CDR3 extends over 15 amino acids. In germline, CDR1 is SGHAT, CDR2 FQDESV (reference sequence). The chain's CDR3 is CASSAASGFNYGYTF. CDR3 in DNA: TGTGCCAGCAGCGCGGCCTCAGGGTTCAACTATGGCTACACCTTC.

This chain connects TRBV7-2 to TRBJ1-2; D perhaps matches TRBD1 (5 bases). Germline assignment: CDR1 SGHTA and CDR2 FQGNSA. This CDR3 has 14 amino acids. Trimming pared 5 bases from V and 4 bases from J, leaving 14 bases between. The CDR3 region has the DNA TGTGCCAGCAGCGTCACGTCCGGGGGCTATGGCTACACCTTC. As protein: CASSVTSGGYGYTF.

V usage is TRBV3-1 (or the pseudogene TRBV3-2) and J usage is TRBJ2-4, with 7 nucleotides matching TRBD2. Germline CDR1 reads LGHDT; CDR2 reads YNNKEL (reference sequence). The J segment lost 11 bases and the V segment lost 4 bases, leaving 20 bases of the junction unmatched. This CDR3 spans 17 amino acids. The CDR3 nucleotides are TGTGCCAGCAGCCCGAGTTCCACTGGGACTACCCGGCTCTTTCAGTACTTC. Residues: CASSPSSTGTTRLFQYF.

The chain combines TRBV18 with TRBJ2-7, with D possibly matching TRBD1 (6 bases). There are 18 residues in the CDR3. V was shortened by 3 bases and J by 2 bases, with 23 bases between the two germline ends. Looked up from germline, CDR1 is KGHSH and CDR2 is LQKENI. The CDR3 loop reads CASSPGFGFQGTPYEQYF. The CDR3 DNA reads TGTGCCAGCTCACCCGGGTTCGGGTTCCAGGGGACCCCCTACGAGCAGTACTTC.

The chain couples TRBV9 to TRBJ2-1; D ambiguous. The V gene's germline CDR1 is SGDLS and CDR2 YYNGEE. This CDR3 is 13 amino acids long. The V and J ends lost 0 bases and 3 bases respectively, with 4 bases between them. CDR3 sequence: CASSVGNYNEQFF. The CDR3 nucleotides are TGTGCCAGCAGCGTAGGTAACTACAATGAGCAGTTCTTC.

The sample holds a few counts of this clone. The J gene is TRBJ2-7, the V gene TRBV7-9; 9 nucleotides align to TRBD1. Germline V CDR1 and CDR2: SEHNR, FQNEAQ (reference sequence). The CDR3 runs 16 residues. V was clipped by 5 bases and J by 3 bases; unmatched bases: 11. The CDR3 sequence: CASSPQVGTGSYEQYF. The CDR3 DNA reads as TGTGCCAGCAGCCCCCAGGTGGGGACAGGGAGCTACGAGCAGTACTTC.

The chain is built from TRBV6-6 and TRBJ1-1; unclear D gene. The CDR3 totals 13 residues. The germline gives CDR1 MNHNY, CDR2 SVGAGI (reference sequence). V lost 7 bases, J lost 4 bases, and 13 bases lay in between. The CDR3 protein is CASNIRGGTEAFF. The CDR3 DNA follows: TGTGCCAGCAATATCAGAGGAGGCACTGAAGCTTTCTTT.

The rearrangement uses TRBV5-6 and TRBJ1-6, with D possibly TRBD1 on 6 matching bases. Germline CDR1 reads SGHDT; CDR2 reads YYEEEE. The V gene lost 0 bases and the J gene lost 7 bases, with 11 bases spanning the gap. The CDR3 is 15 residues long. The CDR3 DNA sequence: TGTGCCAGCAGCTTGGTAAGCAGGGGCAATTCACCCCTCCACTTT. Amino acid sequence: CASSLVSRGNSPLHF.

Only a few counts were recorded for this clone. The chain combines TRBV5-4 with TRBJ2-7; D possibly corresponds to TRBD1 (6 bases). This CDR3 has 13 amino acids. CDR1 is SGHNT, CDR2 YYREEE, per germline (reference sequence). Trimming shortened V by 4 bases and J by 7 bases, and 15 bases separated the two germline ends. CDR3 in DNA: TGTGCCAGCAGCGCGCCCGGACAGAAGGAGCAGTACTTC. It yields the protein CASSAPGQKEQYF.

V usage is TRBV2 and J usage is TRBJ1-1, with TRBD1 as a possible D gene (6 bases). The germline V gene has CDR1 SNHLY and CDR2 FYNNEI. This CDR3 is 13 amino acids long. The V and J ends lost 10 bases and 1 base respectively, with 13 bases between them. The CDR3 region is CATFGGGNTEAFF. In DNA, the CDR3 is TGTGCCACCTTTGGGGGCGGGAACACTGAAGCTTTCTTT.

The J gene is TRBJ1-1, the V gene TRBV3-1 (or the pseudogene TRBV3-2), with D perhaps TRBD1 (5 bases). V lost 4 bases and J lost 1, with 10 bases in between. Per the germline V gene, CDR1 is LGHDT and CDR2 is YNNKEL (reference sequence). This CDR3 comprises 14 residues. CDR3 protein: CASSRVQGNTEAFF. The CDR3 bases are TGTGCCAGCAGCCGTGTGCAGGGGAACACTGAAGCTTTCTTT.